This passage covers 24 T cell receptor beta chains from one sample sequenced in a study of cytotoxic CD8 clonotypes in ibrutinib-treated CLL. TCRdb's table, derived via immunoSEQ multiplex PCR, lists solely in-frame clones and lacks some. The sample holds some 130,000 clones, approximately 90% seen once. The sample consisted of PBMCs, taken after 12 months of ibrutinib treatment. These receptors were taken from a human donor with chronic lymphocytic leukemia.

In its sample, this clone was seen once. This chain links TRBV28 with TRBJ1-4; D is undetermined. The CDR3 is 15 residues long. CDR1 is MDHEN and CDR2 is SYDVKM in the germline V gene. The V end lost 7 bases, the J end lost 2 bases, and 14 bases lay between the germline ends. CDR3 nucleotides: TGTGCCAGCACCCTGAGTGGTTGGACTAATGAAAAACTGTTTTTT. Translation: CASTLSGWTNEKLFF.

V and J are TRBV7-3 and TRBJ2-3; D gene uncertain. Germline CDR1 reads SGHTA; CDR2 reads FQGTGA. This CDR3 contains 15 residues. The V and J ends lost 7 bases and 2 bases respectively, with 16 bases between them. The CDR3: CASTLGRAVTDTQYF. The CDR3 DNA sequence: TGTGCCAGCACCTTGGGAAGGGCCGTCACAGATACGCAGTATTTT.

This rearrangement joins TRBV10-3 to TRBJ2-1, with 9 bases identical to TRBD1. The CDR3 covers 15 residues. J gave up 8 bases and V 11 bases, and 16 bases lay outside the gene matches. Germline lookup yields CDR1 ENHRY and CDR2 SYGVKD. CDR3 nucleotides: TGTGCCTCACAAGGGACGGGACAGGGTCGTTATGAGCAGTTCTTC. It is translated as CASQGTGQGRYEQFF.

V is TRBV19 and J is TRBJ2-7; TRBD2 matches at 8 bases. Germline CDR1 LNHDA, CDR2 SQIVND (reference sequence). The CDR3 is 14 amino acids. The V gene end was trimmed by 7 bases and the J gene end by 7 bases; junction bases not matched to a gene: 12. The CDR3: CASTPRGLAGEQYF. The CDR3 DNA sequence: TGTGCCAGTACCCCCCGTGGGTTAGCGGGGGAGCAGTACTTC.

The chain recombines TRBV27 with TRBJ2-7; 12 nucleotides line up with TRBD2. The junction had 15 bases not matched to a gene; V was cut back by 6 bases and J by 3 bases. The CDR3 extends over 18 amino acids. Germline V gene lookup returns CDR1 MNHEY and CDR2 SMNVEV (reference sequence). The CDR3 protein is CASRKGAGLAGPNYEQYF. The CDR3, as DNA: TGTGCCAGCAGGAAAGGCGCGGGACTAGCGGGCCCTAACTACGAGCAGTACTTC.

The genes are TRBV7-6 and TRBJ2-7; 9 bases match TRBD2. The V and J ends lost 5 bases and 2 bases, in that order; junction bases with no gene match: 7. This CDR3 region has 15 residues. CDR1 and CDR2 (germline): SGHVS, FNYEAQ. CDR3 bases: TGTGCCAGCAGCCCTGTGACTAGCGGTACCTACGAGCAGTACTTC. It yields the protein CASSPVTSGTYEQYF.

The chain links TRBV11-2 to TRBJ2-1; no reliable D call. Germline V gene lookup returns CDR1 SGHAT and CDR2 FQNNGV. The CDR3 spans 15 residues. Deletions cut 4 bases from V and 4 bases from J, with 14 bases between. As DNA, the CDR3 is TGTGCCAGCAGCTGGAAAACGTCGGTATACAATGAGCAGTTCTTC. Translating gives CASSWKTSVYNEQFF.

The chain uses TRBV2 and TRBJ1-2; no clear D. Trimming took off 8 bases at V and 2 bases at J, with 12 bases between the two ends. CDR1 is SNHLY and CDR2 is FYNNEI in the germline V gene. The CDR3 is 13 amino acids. CDR3 in amino acids: CASLQRQNYGYTF. The CDR3 coding sequence is TGTGCCAGCTTACAACGCCAGAACTATGGCTACACCTTC.

V usage is TRBV4-2 and J usage is TRBJ2-1; 7 nucleotides align to TRBD2. CDR1 and CDR2 from the germline V gene are LGHNA and YNFKEQ. V trimming: 1 base; J trimming: 8 bases; junction bases outside the gene matches: 5. The CDR3 covers 14 residues. This chain's CDR3 is CASSQAGEGYEQFF. The CDR3 DNA sequence: TGTGCCAGCAGCCAAGCGGGGGAGGGGTATGAGCAGTTCTTC.

V is TRBV7-9 and J is TRBJ1-2; TRBD1 agrees at 7 bases. CDR1 and CDR2 (germline): SEHNR, FQNEAQ (reference sequence). The CDR3 runs to 14 residues. V was clipped by 5 bases and J by 5 bases; unmatched bases: 8. The CDR3 here is CASSQGQSGYGYTF. The CDR3 region has the DNA TGTGCCAGCAGCCAGGGACAGTCGGGATATGGCTACACCTTC.

This clone has only one observation. This chain connects TRBV28 to TRBJ2-1; 10 bases are a match to TRBD2. This CDR3 has 15 residues. Germline V lookup: CDR1 MDHEN, CDR2 SYDVKM. J gave up 8 bases and V 3 bases, and 7 bases lay outside the gene matches. CDR3 sequence: CASSFLAGVGDEQFF. CDR3 nucleotides: TGTGCCAGCAGTTTTCTAGCGGGAGTTGGGGATGAGCAGTTCTTC.

The chain couples TRBV19 to TRBJ2-7; TRBD1 matches at 7 bases. Germline assignment: CDR1 LNHDA and CDR2 SQIVND (reference sequence). V dropped 5 bases and J dropped 5; count of bases not matched to a gene: 12. CDR3 length: 15 amino acids. Written as DNA, the CDR3 is TGTGCCAGTAGTGATCGGGACAGAGCTTGGGACGAGCAGTACTTC. Translating gives CASSDRDRAWDEQYF.

This chain links TRBV5-8 with TRBJ2-2; the D gene could be TRBD1 or TRBD2 (5 bases each). Germline-derived CDR1 and CDR2 are SGHTS and YDEGEE. V was cut by 3 bases and J by 13 bases, with 10 bases left in between. This CDR3 is 11 amino acids long. CDR3 nucleotide sequence: TGTGCCAGCAGCTATCGGGACGGGCTGTTTTTT. Amino acid sequence: CASSYRDGLFF.

This chain uses TRBV7-3 with TRBJ2-1; possibly TRBD2 for D (6 bases). The CDR3 runs 15 residues. V lost 1 base to trimming and J lost 6 bases, with 13 bases between them. Per the germline V gene, CDR1 is SGHTA and CDR2 is FQGTGA. The CDR3 reads CASSLRPSAGNEQFF. As DNA, the CDR3 is TGTGCCAGCAGCTTAAGGCCTAGCGCGGGCAATGAGCAGTTCTTC.

In its sample, this clone was seen once. CDR3 sequence reads: CAISAVQGADTGELFF. The CDR3 DNA is TGTGCCATCAGCGCGGTTCAGGGGGCGGACACCGGGGAGCTGTTTTTT. V usage is TRBV10-3 and J usage is TRBJ2-2, with 8 bases aligning to TRBD1. In germline, CDR1 is ENHRY, CDR2 SYGVKD. This CDR3 spans 16 amino acids. Trimming removed 6 bases from V and 3 bases from J; junction bases left unmatched: 9.

The chain uses TRBV19 and TRBJ1-1, with 8 bases that match TRBD1. Per germline, CDR1 LNHDA and CDR2 SQIVND (reference sequence). This CDR3 spans 13 amino acids. The V gene end was trimmed by 5 bases and the J gene end by 4 bases; junction bases not matched to a gene: 3. DNA for the CDR3: TGTGCCAGTAGTCCCAGGGGGCCCACTGAAGCTTTCTTT. Protein: CASSPRGPTEAFF.

The chain couples TRBV7-9 to TRBJ2-7, with D possibly being TRBD1 or TRBD2 (6 bases each). Germline V gene lookup returns CDR1 SEHNR and CDR2 FQNEAQ (reference sequence). There are 12 residues in the CDR3. Trimming removed 6 bases at V and 6 bases at J, with 12 bases between. CDR3 coding DNA: TGTGCCAGCAGTGGCAGGGGAGGCGAGCAGTACTTC. Residues: CASSGRGGEQYF.

The CDR3 protein is CASSTTSSIETQYF. In DNA form, the CDR3 reads TGTGCCAGTAGTACTACTAGCAGCATAGAGACCCAGTACTTC. The chain couples TRBV19 to TRBJ2-5, with D tentatively TRBD2 (6 bases). CDR1 is LNHDA, CDR2 SQIVND, per germline (reference sequence). The CDR3 covers 14 residues. Deletions cut 4 bases from V and 4 bases from J, with 13 bases between. Looking up the rest from reference TRBV19 and TRBJ2-5 gives the full variable domain: DGGITQSPKYLFRKEGQNVTLSCEQNLNHDAMYWYRQDPGQGLRLIYYSQIVNDFQKGDIAEGYSVSREKKESFPLTVTSAQKNPTAFYLCASSTTSSIETQYFGPGTRLLVL.

This clone was counted a single time. The rearrangement links TRBV18 to TRBJ1-2; 7 bases fit TRBD1. The ends lost 4 bases at V and 6 bases at J; junction bases unmatched: 5. CDR1 KGHSH and CDR2 LQKENI come from the germline V gene. The CDR3 is made up of 13 amino acids. CDR3 amino acids: CASSQGTDHGYTF. CDR3 coding DNA: TGTGCCAGCTCACAGGGGACAGACCATGGCTACACCTTC.

The chain links TRBV7-2 to TRBJ2-7; TRBD1 aligns across 7 bases. V gave up 1 base and J gave up 0 bases; unmatched junction bases: 3. This CDR3 is 15 amino acids long. Per germline, CDR1 SGHTA and CDR2 FQGNSA. CDR3 region: CASSLEGTVSYEQYF. DNA of the CDR3: TGTGCCAGCAGCTTAGAAGGGACAGTCTCCTACGAGCAGTACTTC.

The CDR3 coding sequence is TGTGCCTGGAGTTGGACTTTAACCTACGAGCAGTACTTC. Translating it yields CAWSWTLTYEQYF. The chain joins TRBV30 to TRBJ2-7; TRBD2 might be the D (5 bases). The CDR3 sequence is 13 residues long. V lost 2 bases and J lost 2, with 10 bases in between. The germline gives CDR1 GTSNPN, CDR2 SVGIG (reference sequence).

The chain combines TRBV6-6 with TRBJ2-7; 9 bases align to TRBD1. Germline V CDR1 and CDR2: MNHNY, SVGAGI (reference sequence). CDR3 length: 14 residues. Trimming cost V 7 bases and J 4 bases; bases outside gene matches: 8. CDR3 loop: CASTLQGAGYEQYF. The CDR3 DNA is TGTGCCAGCACTCTACAGGGGGCTGGGTACGAGCAGTACTTC.

The chain uses TRBV10-2 and TRBJ2-1; 12 positions agree with TRBD1. This CDR3 contains 13 residues. With V trimmed by 11 bases and J by 7 bases, 6 bases remained unmatched. CDR1 and CDR2 from the germline V gene are WSHSY and SAAADI. Here the CDR3 reads CAGGQGARNEQFF. Written as DNA, the CDR3 is TGCGCCGGGGGACAGGGGGCCAGGAATGAGCAGTTCTTC.

The rearrangement uses TRBV5-1 and TRBJ2-5; D uncertain. V dropped 2 bases and J dropped 4 bases, with 12 bases sitting between them. CDR3 size: 14 residues. The V gene's germline CDR1 is SGHRS and CDR2 YFSETQ. In nucleotides, the CDR3 is TGCGCCAGCAGCTTTGCCGGACCTGGAGAGACCCAGTACTTC. Translating gives CASSFAGPGETQYF.